The T cell receptor beta chain described here comes from a study of T cells in women clearing cervical HPV infection (dated by TCRdb to the late 2010s). For the study in its entirety: Cases were roughly 23 women with histologically confirmed HPV16-related CIN3 or worse, including a couple of invasive cancers. Controls were 25 women whose single incident HPV16 infection cleared within 12 months without precancer or cancer developing. Blood from cases was collected at the visit at which the lesion was first identified, whereas blood from controls was collected once infection was no longer detected. Among cases, blood sampling occurred a median of about 150 days after lesion detection, with an interquartile range of roughly 90 to 230 days. HLA typing was available for only a few women, so HLA type could not be excluded as a confounder. Nested within Costa Rica's Guanacaste HPV Natural History Study, an exploratory proof-of-principle case-control study compared TCR repertoires across cervical HPV16 outcomes. Cases and controls were matched on year of sample collection and on age within five years. Cases had a median age of roughly 36 years and controls had a median age of around 40, with no significant differences in baseline characteristics. In the parent cohort, some 10,000 women aged 18 or older were enrolled in Guanacaste, Costa Rica, during about 1993 to 1994 and were followed for seven years. Five blinded duplicates per group were added as quality controls, giving around 60 samples: about 50 participants and roughly ten replicates.

Every participant had a single incident cervical HPV16 infection, and women with prevalent HPV16 infections were excluded. Cervical HPV DNA was detected with MY09/MY11 PCR, and genotyping was done by dot-blot hybridization. Fifteen mL of heparinized blood were centrifuged, and the buffy coat was split into aliquots, frozen at -30 degrees C, and then kept at -80 degrees C. QIAGEN kits were used to extract genomic DNA from the buffy coat specimens. Worth noting for this clone: Its antigen remains unidentified. The CDR3 end is not reached by the read, which stops 3 residues before it; the germline J gene fills it in.

General study outcomes and caveats: Because the number of T cells per sample was unknown, the richness differences could reflect varying T-cell content rather than repertoire biology. Random forest classifiers combining richness and V gene abundances distinguished cases from controls with an estimated AUC of approximately 0.83. Lower TRBV6-7 relative abundance was observed in cases than in controls (around 0.1% versus 0.15%; Bonferroni P = 0.0008). CIN3+ cases had significantly higher TCR repertoire richness than controls across sequencing depths, but evenness did not differ between the groups. Whether associations preceded infection or resulted from infection could not be shown with the cross-sectional design, and effector/memory subsets and HPV-specific T cells were not isolated.

TCR beta CDR3 regions were amplified by multiplex PCR using the immunoSEQ assay from an average of about 1,200 ng genomic DNA per sample. To correct primer bias, the assay used a complete synthetic TCR repertoire to set an amplification baseline. The amplicons were sequenced using the Illumina platform. Per the original workflow: Sequences were error-corrected by clustering with frequency ratios and a modified nearest-neighbor algorithm, then analyzed in the immunoSEQ Analyzer with IMGT gene definitions. At each rarefaction depth, TCR richness and evenness were averaged across 20 rarefaction repeats, and any sample with fewer sequences than the depth was left out. Wilcoxon rank sum tests with FDR correction were used to compare V, D and J gene relative abundances between the groups. Blinded duplicates gave an intraclass correlation of around 95% for TCR richness and an average of roughly 76% across under 75 gene segments. In its TCRdb copy, this immuneACCESS table keeps in-frame sequences only and misses some clones. Where compared with another copy, unresolved V genes explain less than half of these, and the others have no known cause. Clonal size and the V and J genes are those of that table, whereas D and trimming came from the DNA. This sample's table carries roughly 34,000 clones. The top ten constitute 6.5% to 8% of the sample.

Trimmed from V: 2 bases; trimmed from J: 6 bases; junction bases lacking a gene match: 2. The germline V gene encodes CDR1 SGHRS and CDR2 YFSETQ. The CDR3, cysteine through phenylalanine, is 13 amino acids long. The DNA covers only part of the CDR3, 30 bases in frame from base 1. Sequencing was performed on blood buffy coat. The TCR originated in a woman between 18 and 70 years old with a cervical HPV16 infection that either progressed to CIN3+ or cleared (not recorded which). The sequence is built from TRBV5-1 and TRBJ1-1; 9 of the junction bases match TRBD1. CDR3 DNA, as far as it was read: TGCGCCAGCAGCTTTACAGGGGGCCCTGAA. Its protein product is CASSFTGGPE. The full CDR3 protein reads CASSFTGGPEAFF. Extended through the reference TRBV5-1 and TRBJ1-1 proteins, this CDR3 yields the full variable domain: KAGVTQTPRYLIKTRGQQVTLSCSPISGHRSVSWYQQTPGQGLQFLFEYFSETQRNKGNFPGRFSGRQFSNSRSEMNVSTLELGDSALYLCASSFTGGPEAFFGQGTRLTVV.